The 14 T cell receptor beta chains reported below all come from one sample, sequenced in a study of T cell responses to AZD1222 COVID-19 vaccine. The table came from immunoSEQ multiplex PCR; TCRdb's copy has only in-frame clones and leaves some out. Of over 150,000 clones in the sample, about nine tenths were seen once. The starting material was peripheral blood, obtained on day 0 of AZD1222 vaccination. The receptors derive from an adult in good health.

The CDR3 region has the DNA TGTGCCAGCACCCGGACAGGGAACTACGAGCAGTACTTC. Its protein product is CASTRTGNYEQYF. The chain couples TRBV27 to TRBJ2-7; the match to TRBD1 covers 8 bases. The V and J ends lost 7 bases and 3 bases, in that order; junction bases with no gene match: 5. Germline V gene lookup returns CDR1 MNHEY and CDR2 SMNVEV (reference sequence). There are 13 residues in the CDR3.

Points on this clone: Germline and junction disagree at one end, which may indicate a read error. The chain recombines TRBV2 with TRBJ2-2; 10 bases are shared with TRBD2. The CDR3 has 19 residues. Germline CDR1 reads SNHLY; CDR2 reads FYNNEI. CDR3 sequence (DNA): TGTGCCAGCAGCGAAGCGAGCCTAGCGGGAGTGGGGGTCACCGGGGAGCTGTTTTTT. Protein product: CASSEASLAGVGVTGELFF. Full variable domain (missing parts from reference TRBV2 and TRBJ2-2): EPEVTQTPSHQVTQMGQEVILRCVPISNHLYFYWYRQILGQKVEFLVSFYNNEISEKSEIFDDQFSVERPDGSNFTLKIRSTKLEDSAMYFCASSEASLAGVGVTGELFFGEGSRLTVL.

The chain joins TRBV9 to TRBJ1-2; possible D gene TRBD1, 5 bases. This CDR3 contains 15 residues. Germline-derived CDR1 and CDR2 are SGDLS and YYNGEE. The ends were cut back, 3 bases at V and 2 bases at J, with 14 bases in the middle. In nucleotides, the CDR3 is TGTGCCAGCAGCGGGCAGGGCAGACTGAACTATGGCTACACCTTC. This sequence encodes CASSGQGRLNYGYTF.

This clone has a single count. The V and J genes are TRBV7-2 and TRBJ2-1, with D possibly being TRBD1 or TRBD2 (5 bases each). Trimming removed 5 bases from V and 0 bases from J, with 14 bases in between. Germline CDR1 SGHTA, CDR2 FQGNSA. This CDR3 comprises 16 residues. Written as DNA, the CDR3 is TGTGCCAGCAGCAACCCTCCAGGGAGCTCCTACAATGAGCAGTTCTTC. This encodes CASSNPPGSSYNEQFF.

The table lists this clone with a count of one. The chain combines TRBV11-2 with TRBJ2-7, with TRBD1 matching over 9 bases. The CDR3 length is 13 residues. Germline trimming cut 5 bases from V and 6 bases from J; bases unmatched to any gene: 5. CDR1 is SGHAT, CDR2 FQNNGV, per germline. The CDR3 DNA reads TGTGCCAGCAGCCTTGACAGGGGGGGCGAGCAGTACTTC. Translated: CASSLDRGGEQYF.

Written as DNA, the CDR3 is TGTGCCAGCAGCTTGGACTATGGCTACACCTTC. Translation: CASSLDYGYTF. The chain has TRBV7-2 and TRBJ1-2; D is undetermined. V was trimmed by 3 bases and J by 3 bases, leaving 2 bases between them. Germline CDR1 reads SGHTA; CDR2 reads FQGNSA. CDR3 size: 11 residues.

The chain's CDR3 is CAWRTGGRYEQYF. As DNA, the CDR3 is TGTGCCTGGAGGACAGGGGGCAGGTACGAGCAGTACTTC. The gene calls are TRBV30 and TRBJ2-7; 10 bases align to TRBD1. Trimming removed 3 bases from V and 4 bases from J; junction bases left unmatched: 3. Germline values: CDR1 GTSNPN, CDR2 SVGIG (reference sequence). This CDR3 has 13 amino acids.

This clone has more than one count but fewer than ten. This chain links TRBV7-9 with TRBJ2-5; 10 nucleotides line up with TRBD2. Losses at the gene ends were 4 bases for V and 3 bases for J; bases not matched to a gene: 5. The length of the CDR3 is 15 residues. The germline V gene encodes CDR1 SEHNR and CDR2 FQNEAQ (reference sequence). The CDR3 DNA is TGTGCCAGCAGCTCGACTAGCGGGTACAAAGAGACCCAGTACTTC. Protein: CASSSTSGYKETQYF.

The J gene is TRBJ1-4, the V gene TRBV9; D not resolved. Trimming removed 4 bases from V and 7 bases from J, with 14 bases in between. This CDR3 is 14 amino acids long. The V gene's germline CDR1 is SGDLS and CDR2 YYNGEE. The CDR3 nucleotides read TGTGCCAGCAGCCCGCGGGATTTGCCTGAAAAACTGTTTTTT. Its translation: CASSPRDLPEKLFF.

CDR3 nucleotide sequence: TGTGCCACCAGGACCCATAACTATGGCTACACCTTC. Protein product: CATRTHNYGYTF. The chain recombines TRBV25-1 with TRBJ1-2, with D unclear. This CDR3 is built from 12 residues. The germline V gene has CDR1 MGHDK and CDR2 SYGVNS. Between the trimmed V and J ends, which lost 10 bases and 1 base, there was a span of 10 bases.

This chain joins TRBV9 and TRBJ1-2, with 10 bases aligning to TRBD1. Germline CDR1 reads SGDLS; CDR2 reads YYNGEE. V dropped 0 bases and J dropped 4; count of bases not matched to a gene: 3. The CDR3 totals 15 residues. The CDR3 here is CASSVDGTGAYGYTF. The CDR3 DNA reads TGTGCCAGCAGCGTAGATGGGACAGGGGCCTATGGCTACACCTTC.

This clone was detected only once. The rearrangement joins TRBV10-3 to TRBJ2-2; a weak D match, TRBD1 (6 bases). Germline V gene sequence: CDR1 ENHRY, CDR2 SYGVKD. V lost 5 bases, J lost 1 base, and 11 bases lay in between. The CDR3 has 15 amino acids. The CDR3 DNA reads as TGTGCCATCAGTCCCGGGACACTGAACACCGGGGAGCTGTTTTTT. This encodes CAISPGTLNTGELFF.

V is TRBV7-2 and J is TRBJ2-3; TRBD1 matches at 10 bases. V was clipped by 5 bases and J by 0 bases; unmatched bases: 11. This CDR3 contains 18 residues. The germline gives CDR1 SGHTA, CDR2 FQGNSA. CDR3 nucleotide sequence: TGTGCCAGCAGCCCGGACCAGGGACAGGGGTATAGCACAGATACGCAGTATTTT. Translation: CASSPDQGQGYSTDTQYF.

The V gene is TRBV30, the J gene TRBJ2-5, with 7 bases lining up with TRBD1. V shed 1 base, J shed 0 bases, and the junction held 2 bases outside the gene matches. This CDR3 spans 14 amino acids. In germline, CDR1 is GTSNPN, CDR2 SVGIG (reference sequence). The CDR3 is CAWSAQGDQETQYF. The CDR3 DNA reads as TGTGCCTGGAGTGCTCAGGGGGACCAAGAGACCCAGTACTTC.